The 5 T cell receptor beta chains below come from one sample, sequenced in a study of blood T cell repertoires in COVID-19. The protocol was immunoSEQ multiplex PCR, while the TCRdb copy is restricted to in-frame clones and leaves out a portion. Of 200,000 to 300,000 clones in the sample, around 90% were seen once. The sequencing input was peripheral blood. These receptors all come from a young man with COVID-19, enrolled during active disease.

V gene TRBV9 combines with J gene TRBJ1-2; D is uncertain. The length of the CDR3 is 15 residues. Trimming pared 0 bases from V and 0 bases from J, leaving 9 bases between. Germline V gene lookup returns CDR1 SGDLS and CDR2 YYNGEE. The CDR3: CASSVAAGSNYGYTF. CDR3 coding DNA: TGTGCCAGCAGCGTAGCGGCAGGATCTAACTATGGCTACACCTTC. Complete variable domain (other parts from reference TRBV9 and TRBJ1-2): DSGVTQTPKHLITATGQRVTLRCSPRSGDLSVYWYQQSLDQGLQFLIQYYNGEERAKGNILERFSAQQFPDLHSELNLSSLELGDSALYFCASSVAAGSNYGYTFGSGTRLTVV.

This chain joins TRBV11-2 and TRBJ2-7, with 11 bases aligning to TRBD2. The J segment lost 3 bases and the V segment lost 6 bases, leaving 7 bases of the junction unmatched. The length of the CDR3 is 15 residues. The germline V gene has CDR1 SGHAT and CDR2 FQNNGV. The CDR3 spells CASRQTSGGNYEQYF. The CDR3 DNA reads as TGTGCCAGCAGGCAAACTAGCGGGGGAAACTACGAGCAGTACTTC.

This clone has only one observation. The chain employs TRBV27 and TRBJ1-4, with D unclear. The V and J ends lost 3 bases and 1 base respectively, with 9 bases between them. The CDR3 spans 15 residues. Germline lookup yields CDR1 MNHEY and CDR2 SMNVEV (reference sequence). The CDR3 DNA reads TGTGCCAGCAGTTTGAATATAGAAACTAATGAAAAACTGTTTTTT. This gives the protein CASSLNIETNEKLFF.

This chain uses TRBV6-1 with TRBJ1-5, with TRBD1 as a possible D gene (5 bases). This CDR3 has 15 residues. Trimming took off 2 bases at V and 7 bases at J, with 15 bases between the two ends. CDR1 is MNHNS and CDR2 is SASEGT in the germline V gene. CDR3 nucleotide sequence: TGTGCCAGCAGTGAATATTCAGGGCGGCCCCAGCCCCAGCATTTT. This gives the protein CASSEYSGRPQPQHF.

This rearrangement joins TRBV7-3 to TRBJ2-1; D is unclear. V dropped 0 bases and J dropped 0 bases, with 9 bases sitting between them. Germline loops: CDR1 SGHTA, CDR2 FQGTGA. The CDR3 is 16 amino acids. This chain's CDR3 is CASSLTHRSSYNEQFF. The CDR3 nucleotides read TGTGCCAGCAGCTTAACCCACAGAAGCTCCTACAATGAGCAGTTCTTC.